What follows is one T cell receptor (beta chain) and its context. This CDR3 is built from 13 residues. V was cut by 2 bases and J by 6 bases, with 10 bases left in between. CDR1 SNHLY and CDR2 FYNNEI come from the germline V gene. This sample stems from a study of neoadjuvant anti-PD-1 for oral cavity cancer. At the level of the study: Around day 43, patients without progression received a fourth nivolumab dose before surgery.

The time point is: after neoadjuvant nivolumab, at surgical resection. The patients had HPV-negative, locally advanced oral cavity squamous cell carcinoma. Method: immunoSEQ multiplex PCR; TCRdb's copy keeps in-frame clones and lacks some. The sample contains about 68,000 clones, roughly 85% of which appear only once. The chain joins TRBV2 to TRBJ2-5; no definite D call. The source of this sequence is a person between 35 and 79 years old with oral cavity squamous cell carcinoma. Source: PBMCs, taken after nivolumab (anti-PD-1) treatment. The CDR3 region is CASSETPPQTQYF. DNA for the CDR3: TGTGCCAGCAGTGAAACCCCCCCGCAGACCCAGTACTTC.